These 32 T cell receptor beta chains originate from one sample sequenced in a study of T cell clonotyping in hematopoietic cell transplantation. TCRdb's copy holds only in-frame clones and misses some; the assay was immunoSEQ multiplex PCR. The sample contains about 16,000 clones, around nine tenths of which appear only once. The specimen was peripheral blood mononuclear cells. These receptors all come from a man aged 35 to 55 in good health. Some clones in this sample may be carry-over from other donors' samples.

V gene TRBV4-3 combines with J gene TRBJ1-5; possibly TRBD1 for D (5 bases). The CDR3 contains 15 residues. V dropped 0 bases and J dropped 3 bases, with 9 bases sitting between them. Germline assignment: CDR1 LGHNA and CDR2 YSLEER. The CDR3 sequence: CASSQDDSHNQPQHF. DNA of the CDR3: TGCGCCAGCAGCCAAGACGACAGCCACAATCAGCCCCAGCATTTT.

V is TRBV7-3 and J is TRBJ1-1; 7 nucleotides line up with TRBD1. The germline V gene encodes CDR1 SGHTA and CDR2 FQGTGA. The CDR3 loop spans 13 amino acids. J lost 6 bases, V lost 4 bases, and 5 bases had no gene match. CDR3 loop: CASSSQGLAEAFF. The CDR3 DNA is TGTGCCAGCAGCTCACAGGGGCTCGCTGAAGCTTTCTTT. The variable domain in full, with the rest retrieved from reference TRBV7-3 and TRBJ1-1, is GAGVSQTPSNKVTEKGKYVELRCDPISGHTALYWYRQSLGQGPEFLIYFQGTGAADDSGLPNDRFFAVRPEGSVSTLKIQRTERGDSAVYLCASSSQGLAEAFFGQGTRLTVV.

CDR3 residues: CATRTSGYYNEQFF. The DNA for the CDR3 is TGTGCCACCCGGACTAGCGGATATTACAATGAGCAGTTCTTC. The gene calls are TRBV19 and TRBJ2-1; 10 bases agree with TRBD2. Germline CDR1 reads LNHDA; CDR2 reads SQIVND (reference sequence). Losses at the gene ends were 10 bases for V and 4 bases for J; bases not matched to a gene: 7. CDR3 length: 14 residues.

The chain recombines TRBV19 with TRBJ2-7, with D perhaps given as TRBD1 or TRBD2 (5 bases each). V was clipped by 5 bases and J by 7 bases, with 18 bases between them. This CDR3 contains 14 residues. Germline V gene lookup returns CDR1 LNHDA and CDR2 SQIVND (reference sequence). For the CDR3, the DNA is TGTGCCAGTAGTCTTACCTGGGGGTCTCGAGAGCAGTACTTC. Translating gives CASSLTWGSREQYF.

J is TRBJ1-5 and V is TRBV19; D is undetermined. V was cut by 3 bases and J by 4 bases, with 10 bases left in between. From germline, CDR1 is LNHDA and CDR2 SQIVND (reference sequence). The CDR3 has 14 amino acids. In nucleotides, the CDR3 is TGTGCCAGTAGTATTAAGTCCCAGAATCAGCCCCAGCATTTT. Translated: CASSIKSQNQPQHF.

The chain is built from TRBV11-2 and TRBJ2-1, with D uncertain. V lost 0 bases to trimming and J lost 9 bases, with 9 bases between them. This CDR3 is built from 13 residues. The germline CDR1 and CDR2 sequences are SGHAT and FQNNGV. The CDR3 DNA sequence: TGTGCCAGCAGCTTAGATTCAGGCCCTGAGCAGTTCTTC. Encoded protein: CASSLDSGPEQFF.

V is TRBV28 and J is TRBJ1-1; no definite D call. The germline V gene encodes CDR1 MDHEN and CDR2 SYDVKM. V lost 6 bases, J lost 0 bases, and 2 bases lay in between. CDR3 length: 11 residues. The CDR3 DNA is TGTGCCAGCAGACTGAACACTGAAGCTTTCTTT. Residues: CASRLNTEAFF. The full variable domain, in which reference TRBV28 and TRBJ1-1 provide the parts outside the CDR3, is DVKVTQSSRYLVKRTGEKVFLECVQDMDHENMFWYRQDPGLGLRLIYFSYDVKMKEKGDIPEGYSVSREKKERFSLILESASTNQTSMYLCASRLNTEAFFGQGTRLTVV.

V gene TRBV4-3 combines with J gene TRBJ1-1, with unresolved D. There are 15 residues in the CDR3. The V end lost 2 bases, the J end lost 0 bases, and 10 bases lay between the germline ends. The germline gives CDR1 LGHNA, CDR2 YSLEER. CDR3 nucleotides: TGCGCCAGCAGCCAATTTCAGGAATTGAACACTGAAGCTTTCTTT. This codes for CASSQFQELNTEAFF.

CDR3 in DNA: TGTGCCAGCAGCTTGGGGCGCCCGGGGACGCAGTATTTT. It translates to CASSLGRPGTQYF. The chain carries TRBV5-6 and TRBJ2-3; weak D call: TRBD2 (5 bases). Germline assignment: CDR1 SGHDT and CDR2 YYEEEE. CDR3 length equals 13 residues. V lost 0 bases and J 9 bases, leaving 11 bases between the germline ends.

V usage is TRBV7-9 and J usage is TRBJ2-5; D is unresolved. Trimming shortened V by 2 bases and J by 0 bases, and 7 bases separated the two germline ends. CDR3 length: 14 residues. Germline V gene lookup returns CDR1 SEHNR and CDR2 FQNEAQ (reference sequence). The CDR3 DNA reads TGTGCCAGCAGCTTACTTGTTGACCAAGAGACCCAGTACTTC. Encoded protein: CASSLLVDQETQYF.

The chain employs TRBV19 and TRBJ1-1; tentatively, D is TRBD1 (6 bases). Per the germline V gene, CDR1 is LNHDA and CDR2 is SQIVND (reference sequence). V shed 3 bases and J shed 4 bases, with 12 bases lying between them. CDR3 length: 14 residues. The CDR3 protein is CASSILVGGTEAFF. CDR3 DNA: TGTGCCAGTAGTATTTTGGTAGGGGGCACTGAAGCTTTCTTT.

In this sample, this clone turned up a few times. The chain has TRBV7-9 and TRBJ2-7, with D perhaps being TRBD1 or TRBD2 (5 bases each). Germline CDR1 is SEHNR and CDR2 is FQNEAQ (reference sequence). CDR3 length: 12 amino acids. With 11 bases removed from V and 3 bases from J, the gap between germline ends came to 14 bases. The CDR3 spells CAWETEDYEQYF. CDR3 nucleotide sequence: TGTGCCTGGGAGACAGAAGACTACGAGCAGTACTTC.

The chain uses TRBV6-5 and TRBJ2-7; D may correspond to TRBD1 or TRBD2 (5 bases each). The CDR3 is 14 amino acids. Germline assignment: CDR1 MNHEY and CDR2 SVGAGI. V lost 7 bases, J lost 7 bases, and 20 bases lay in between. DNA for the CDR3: TGTGCCAGCACCTCGGGGCGAGCTGACGGTGAGCAGTACTTC. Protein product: CASTSGRADGEQYF.

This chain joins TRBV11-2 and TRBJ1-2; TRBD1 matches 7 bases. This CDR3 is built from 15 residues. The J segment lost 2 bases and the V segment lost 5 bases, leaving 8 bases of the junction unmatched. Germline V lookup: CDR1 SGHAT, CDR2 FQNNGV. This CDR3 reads CASSPLMDRNYGYTF. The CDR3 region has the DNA TGTGCCAGCAGCCCCCTGATGGACAGGAACTATGGCTACACCTTC.

The CDR3: CSVSGISVVEQYF. The DNA of the CDR3 is TGCAGCGTTAGCGGGATCTCCGTGGTCGAGCAGTACTTC. This chain uses TRBV29-1 with TRBJ2-7, with TRBD2 matching over 7 bases. Trimming took 5 bases from V and 6 from J; bases not matched to a gene: 10. The CDR3 loop spans 13 amino acids. CDR1 is SQVTM and CDR2 is ANQGSEA in the germline V gene.

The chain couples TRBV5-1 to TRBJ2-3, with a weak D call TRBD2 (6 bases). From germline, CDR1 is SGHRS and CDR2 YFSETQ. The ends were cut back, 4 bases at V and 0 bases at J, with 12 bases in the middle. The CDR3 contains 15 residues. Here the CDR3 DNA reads TGCGCCAGCAGCCTTGGAGGGGCTAGCACAGATACGCAGTATTTT. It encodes CASSLGGASTDTQYF.

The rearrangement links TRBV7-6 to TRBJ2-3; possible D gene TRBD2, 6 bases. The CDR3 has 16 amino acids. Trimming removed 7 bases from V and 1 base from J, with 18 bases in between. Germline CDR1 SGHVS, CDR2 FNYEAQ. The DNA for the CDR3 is TGTGCCAGCACTACCTCACGGGGGTCGGGCACAGATACGCAGTATTTT. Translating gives CASTTSRGSGTDTQYF.

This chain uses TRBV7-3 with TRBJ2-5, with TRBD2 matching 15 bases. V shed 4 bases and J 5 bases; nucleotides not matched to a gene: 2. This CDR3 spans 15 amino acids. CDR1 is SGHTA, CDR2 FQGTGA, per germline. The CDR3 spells CASSSGTSGRETQYF. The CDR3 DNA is TGTGCCAGCAGCTCCGGGACTAGCGGGAGGGAGACCCAGTACTTC. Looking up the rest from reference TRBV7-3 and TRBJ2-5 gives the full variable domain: GAGVSQTPSNKVTEKGKYVELRCDPISGHTALYWYRQSLGQGPEFLIYFQGTGAADDSGLPNDRFFAVRPEGSVSTLKIQRTERGDSAVYLCASSSGTSGRETQYFGPGTRLLVL.

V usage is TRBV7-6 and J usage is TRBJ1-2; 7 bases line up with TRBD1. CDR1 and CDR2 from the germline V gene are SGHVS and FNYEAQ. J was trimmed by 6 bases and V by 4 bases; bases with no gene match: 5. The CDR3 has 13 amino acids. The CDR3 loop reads CASSSTGDDGYTF. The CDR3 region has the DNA TGTGCCAGCAGCTCTACAGGGGACGATGGCTACACCTTC.

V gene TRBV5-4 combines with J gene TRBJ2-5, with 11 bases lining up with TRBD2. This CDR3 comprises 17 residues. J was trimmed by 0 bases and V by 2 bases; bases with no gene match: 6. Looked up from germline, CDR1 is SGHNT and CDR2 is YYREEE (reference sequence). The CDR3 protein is CASSFESSGGYQETQYF. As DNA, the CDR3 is TGTGCCAGCAGCTTCGAATCTAGCGGGGGGTACCAAGAGACCCAGTACTTC.

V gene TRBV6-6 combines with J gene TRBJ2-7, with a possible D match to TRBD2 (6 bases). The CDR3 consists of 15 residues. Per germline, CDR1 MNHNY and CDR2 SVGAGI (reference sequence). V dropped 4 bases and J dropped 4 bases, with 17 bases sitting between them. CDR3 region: CASSSGLPRPYEQYF. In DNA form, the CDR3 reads TGTGCCAGCAGTTCGGGACTCCCTAGACCTTACGAGCAGTACTTC.

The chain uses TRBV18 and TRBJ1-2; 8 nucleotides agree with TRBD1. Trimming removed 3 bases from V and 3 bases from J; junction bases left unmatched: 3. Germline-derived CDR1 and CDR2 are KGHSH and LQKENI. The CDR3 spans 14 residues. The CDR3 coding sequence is TGTGCCAGCTCACCCTCGGGACAGGACTATGGCTACACCTTC. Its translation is CASSPSGQDYGYTF.

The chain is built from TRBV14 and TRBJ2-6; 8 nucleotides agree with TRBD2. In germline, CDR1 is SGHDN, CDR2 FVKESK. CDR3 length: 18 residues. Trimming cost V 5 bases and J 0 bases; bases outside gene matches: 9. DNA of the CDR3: TGTGCCAGCAGCGACCGGGGGGGGTCGATCTCTGGGGCCAACGTCCTGACTTTC. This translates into CASSDRGGSISGANVLTF. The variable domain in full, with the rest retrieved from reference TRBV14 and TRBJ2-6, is EAGVTQFPSHSVIEKGQTVTLRCDPISGHDNLYWYRRVMGKEIKFLLHFVKESKQDESGMPNNRFLAERTGGTYSTLKVQPAELEDSGVYFCASSDRGGSISGANVLTFGAGSRLTVL.

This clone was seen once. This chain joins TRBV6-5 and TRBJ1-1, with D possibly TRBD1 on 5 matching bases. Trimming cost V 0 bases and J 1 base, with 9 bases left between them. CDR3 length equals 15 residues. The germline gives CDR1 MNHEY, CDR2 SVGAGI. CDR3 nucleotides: TGTGCCAGCAGTTACTCTAACAGGCGGAACACTGAAGCTTTCTTT. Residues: CASSYSNRRNTEAFF.

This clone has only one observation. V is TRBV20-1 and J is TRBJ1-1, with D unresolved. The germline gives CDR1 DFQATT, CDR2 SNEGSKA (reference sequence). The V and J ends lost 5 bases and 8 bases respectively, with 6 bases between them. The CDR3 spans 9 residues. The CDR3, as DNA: TGCAGTGCTGAAGGGGAAGCTTTCTTT. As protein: CSAEGEAFF.

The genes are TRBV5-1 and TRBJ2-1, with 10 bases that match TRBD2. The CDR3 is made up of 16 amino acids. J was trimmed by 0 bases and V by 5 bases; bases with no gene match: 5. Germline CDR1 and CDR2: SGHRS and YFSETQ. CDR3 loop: CASREAGGSSYNEQFF. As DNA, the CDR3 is TGCGCCAGCAGAGAAGCGGGGGGGAGCTCCTACAATGAGCAGTTCTTC.

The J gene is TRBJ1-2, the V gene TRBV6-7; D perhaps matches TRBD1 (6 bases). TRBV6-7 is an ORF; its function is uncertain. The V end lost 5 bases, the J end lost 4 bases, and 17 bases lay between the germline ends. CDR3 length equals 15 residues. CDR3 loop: CASSKGLQGPYGYTF. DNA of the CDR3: TGTGCCAGCAGTAAGGGACTACAGGGCCCCTATGGCTACACCTTC.

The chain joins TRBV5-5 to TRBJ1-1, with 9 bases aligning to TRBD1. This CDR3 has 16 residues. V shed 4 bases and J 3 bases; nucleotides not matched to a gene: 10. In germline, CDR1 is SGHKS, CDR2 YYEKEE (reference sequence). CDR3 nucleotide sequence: TGTGCCAGCAGCGCAGACAGGGGGATCATATACACTGAAGCTTTCTTT. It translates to CASSADRGIIYTEAFF.

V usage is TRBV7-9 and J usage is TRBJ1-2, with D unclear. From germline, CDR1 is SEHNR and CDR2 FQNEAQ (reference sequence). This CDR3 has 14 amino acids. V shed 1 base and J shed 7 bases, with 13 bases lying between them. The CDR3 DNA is TGTGCCAGCAGCTTAGATGGGATAACTATTGGCTACACCTTC. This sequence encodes CASSLDGITIGYTF.

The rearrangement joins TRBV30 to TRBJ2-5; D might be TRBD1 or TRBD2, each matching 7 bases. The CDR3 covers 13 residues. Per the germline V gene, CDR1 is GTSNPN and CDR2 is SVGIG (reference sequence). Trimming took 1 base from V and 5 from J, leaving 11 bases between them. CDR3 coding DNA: TGTGCCTGGAGTGCAGGGGGAGGGGAGACCCAGTACTTC. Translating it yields CAWSAGGGETQYF.

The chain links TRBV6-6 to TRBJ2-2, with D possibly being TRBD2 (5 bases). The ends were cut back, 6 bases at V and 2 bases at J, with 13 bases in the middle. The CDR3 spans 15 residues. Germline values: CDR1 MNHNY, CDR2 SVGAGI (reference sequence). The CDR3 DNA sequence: TGTGCCAGCAGGGATTCTGGACTTAACACCGGGGAGCTGTTTTTT. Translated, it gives CASRDSGLNTGELFF.

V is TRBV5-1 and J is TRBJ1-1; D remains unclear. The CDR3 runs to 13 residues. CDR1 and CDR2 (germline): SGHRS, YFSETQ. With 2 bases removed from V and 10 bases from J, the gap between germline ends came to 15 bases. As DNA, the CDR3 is TGCGCCAGCAGCTTATACCGAGAGGATAGAGCTTTCTTT. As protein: CASSLYREDRAFF.